A selection of T cell receptor beta chains follows, all from one sample in a study of radiation and T cells in renal cell carcinoma. Using immunoSEQ multiplex PCR, the repertoire was profiled, and TCRdb retains in-frame clones only, with some absent. The sample lists tens of thousands of clones; around 77% were seen once. This sample comprised blood, obtained from a patient whose treatment included radiotherapy and nephrectomy. These receptors originate from a man between 60 and 70 years old with renal cell carcinoma. Each CDR3 is given with its conserved first and last residue. Fields, in order: clone size, V gene, D gene, J gene, CDR3 protein, CDR3 DNA. A D gene is named only where the DNA matches it firmly. A row's size may be missing; if present it is once, few, many or a size class.

-	TRBV5-5	TRBD1	TRBJ1-4	CASSLGGQGFEKLFF	TGTGCCAGCAGCTTAGGCGGACAGGGTTTCGAAAAACTGTTTTTT
-	TRBV5-6	-	TRBJ2-2	CASSLVKDYTGELFF	TGTGCCAGCAGCTTGGTTAAGGACTACACCGGGGAGCTGTTTTTT
-	TRBV5-1	-	TRBJ2-2	CASSRSGQNTGELFF	TGCGCCAGCAGCCGATCGGGACAGAACACCGGGGAGCTGTTTTTT
-	TRBV27	-	TRBJ1-4	CASSLSRLTNEKLFF	TGTGCCAGCAGTTTGTCCCGCCTAACTAATGAAAAACTGTTTTTT
-	TRBV20-1	-	TRBJ2-1	CSAGTNEQFF	TGCAGTGCTGGGACAAATGAGCAGTTCTTC
-	TRBV7-9	TRBD2	TRBJ2-1	CASSSRGGSNEQFF	TGTGCCAGCAGCTCACGGGGGGGATCCAATGAGCAGTTCTTC
once	TRBV30	-	TRBJ2-1	CAWRERNEQFF	TGTGCCTGGAGGGAGCGTAATGAGCAGTTCTTC
-	TRBV7-6	-	TRBJ2-2	CASSLQPEATGELFF	TGTGCCAGCAGCTTACAACCGGAGGCCACCGGGGAGCTGTTTTTT
-	TRBV7-9	-	TRBJ1-4	CASSLVAGLNEKLFF	TGTGCCAGCAGCTTAGTGGCAGGGCTTAATGAAAAACTGTTTTTT
-	TRBV11-2	-	TRBJ2-3	CASSADRQFTDTQYF	TGTGCCAGCAGCGCAGACAGACAGTTCACAGATACGCAGTATTTT
-	TRBV7-9	-	TRBJ2-3	CASSAPRRAQYF	TGTGCCAGCAGTGCCCCCAGGAGGGCGCAGTATTTT
-	TRBV15	-	TRBJ1-5	CATSTGNGLPQHF	TGTGCCACCAGCACAGGGAATGGGTTGCCCCAGCATTTT
-	TRBV6-5	-	TRBJ1-2	CASSYVGGYGYTF	TGTGCCAGCAGTTACGTCGGGGGCTATGGCTACACCTTC
-	TRBV19	-	TRBJ1-1	CASSQNRDTEAFF	TGTGCCAGTAGTCAAAACAGGGATACTGAAGCTTTCTTT
-	TRBV21-1	-	TRBJ1-5	CASTEDRRTNQPQHF	TGTGCCAGCACCGAAGACAGGCGGACGAATCAGCCCCAGCATTTT
-	TRBV11-2	-	TRBJ2-7	CASSKQGSLGEQYF	TGTGCCAGCAGCAAACAGGGATCCCTAGGCGAGCAGTACTTC
once	TRBV21-1	-	TRBJ1-1	CASSNGRVNTEAFF	TGTGCCAGCAGCAATGGCAGGGTGAACACTGAAGCTTTCTTT
few	TRBV9	TRBD1	TRBJ2-6	CASSVVGQGQGLSGANVLTF	TGTGCCAGCAGCGTAGTGGGGCAGGGACAGGGGCTTTCTGGGGCCAACGTCCTGACTTTC
once	TRBV21-1	-	TRBJ1-2	CASSKPLTPGSFRGYTF	TGTGCCAGCAGCAAACCCCTTACTCCAGGGAGCTTTCGGGGCTACACCTTC
-	TRBV7-6	-	TRBJ2-1	CASSFTGNNEQFF	TGTGCCAGCAGCTTTACGGGAAACAATGAGCAGTTCTTC